Listed below are T cell receptor beta chains from one sample, sequenced in a study of beta chain features in type 1 diabetes. This table comes from immunoSEQ multiplex PCR, and its TCRdb copy is limited to in-frame clones, with some not included. The top ten clones hold 0.4% to 0.45% of a sample with under 95,000 clones, 25% to 35% of them seen once. Source material: stem cell memory CD4+ T cells from blood. These receptors came from a woman between 18 and 29 years old in good health. Each CDR3 is given without its conserved first and last residue.

J gene,V gene,CDR3 protein
TRBJ2-3,TRBV5-4,ASSSASGSDTQY
TRBJ1-1,TRBV16,ASSLGVLRTEAF
TRBJ2-5,TRBV6-6,ASSYSTTTQY
TRBJ2-7,TRBV19,ASSPQGGEQY
TRBJ2-4,TRBV9,ASSVEGDIQY
TRBJ2-3,TRBV5-1,ASRETGGTDTQY
TRBJ1-1,TRBV5-4,ASSGERTSNTEAF
TRBJ1-1,TRBV5-1,ASSFTGGTEAF
TRBJ1-2,TRBV4-1,ASSQEFGGESYT
TRBJ1-1,TRBV19,ASTPGGIFGTEAF
TRBJ1-2,TRBV28,ASRKTLLDGYT
TRBJ1-5,TRBV6-5,ASSRGRESQPQH
TRBJ2-3,TRBV10-2,ASRSSGGLGY
TRBJ2-2,TRBV11-2,ASPLGGGSQFGELF
TRBJ2-3,TRBV11-2,ASSLKRDPRDTQY
TRBJ1-1,TRBV6-5,ASSYVLNTEAF
TRBJ1-2,TRBV30,AFTTGSNYGYT
TRBJ1-1,TRBV15,ATGTGTRLNTEAF
TRBJ1-1,TRBV4-1,ASSPTRGGRGGTEAF
TRBJ1-2,TRBV6-5,ASSSQGAGGYT